One sample yielded the 5 T cell receptor beta chains listed below, sequenced in a study of cytomegalovirus exposure and HLA in healthy donors. Primers: 60 Vbeta forward and 13 Jbeta reverse. Method: immunoSEQ multiplex PCR; TCRdb's copy keeps in-frame clones and lacks some. The table records about 76,000 clones, about 70% of them present only once. The material sequenced was PBMCs. All receptors come from a male donor in good health and CMV-seropositive.

The chain has TRBV2 and TRBJ1-6, with no clear D. Germline assignment: CDR1 SNHLY and CDR2 FYNNEI. Deletions cut 10 bases from V and 0 bases from J, with 10 bases between. The CDR3 runs to 14 residues. CDR3 bases: TGTGCCACCCAGACAAGCTCCTATAATTCACCCCTCCACTTT. It codes for CATQTSSYNSPLHF.

The chain has TRBV14 and TRBJ2-1; maybe TRBD2 (5 bases). Germline assignment: CDR1 SGHDN and CDR2 FVKESK. Trimming cost V 3 bases and J 15 bases, with 12 bases left between them. CDR3 size: 11 residues. CDR3 sequence (DNA): TGTGCCAGCAGCCAGGACTTAAGGCGGTTCTTC. Its protein is CASSQDLRRFF.

The chain recombines TRBV7-3 with TRBJ2-5; TRBD2 is a possible D gene (5 bases). The CDR3 has 14 residues. Trimming took 4 bases from V and 7 from J, leaving 16 bases between them. Germline V gene data show CDR1 as SGHTA and CDR2 as FQGTGA. CDR3 protein: CASSSDGLGGTQYF. Here the CDR3 DNA reads TGTGCCAGCAGCTCGGACGGACTGGGCGGGACCCAGTACTTC.

V usage is TRBV6-1 and J usage is TRBJ1-5; tentatively, D is TRBD1 (6 bases). This CDR3 has 15 residues. Trimming took 6 bases from V and 0 from J, leaving 12 bases between them. From germline, CDR1 is MNHNS and CDR2 SASEGT. The CDR3 DNA is TGTGCCAGCAGCGTGACAGGAGATAGCAATCAGCCCCAGCATTTT. Residues: CASSVTGDSNQPQHF.

This clone came up once. This chain joins TRBV9 and TRBJ2-5, with a weak D call TRBD2 (5 bases). V lost 0 bases to trimming and J lost 2 bases, with 8 bases between them. CDR1 SGDLS and CDR2 YYNGEE come from the germline V gene. The CDR3 is made up of 14 amino acids. The CDR3 loop reads CASSVGREQETQYF. The CDR3 coding sequence is TGTGCCAGCAGCGTAGGACGGGAACAAGAGACCCAGTACTTC.